The 27 T cell receptor beta chains below were found in one sample sequenced in a study of cytomegalovirus exposure and HLA in healthy donors. The study ran its PCR with 60 Vbeta and 13 Jbeta primers. Some clones are missing from TCRdb's copy, which holds only in-frame ones; the method was immunoSEQ multiplex PCR. The data hold some 110,000 clones, with 70% observed a single time. The material sequenced was PBMCs. These receptors came from a man aged 25 to 40 in good health and CMV-seropositive.

The V and J genes are TRBV29-1 and TRBJ1-2; possibly TRBD1 for D (5 bases). Germline V lookup: CDR1 SQVTM, CDR2 ANQGSEA. This CDR3 comprises 14 residues. V lost 5 bases and J 2 bases, leaving 15 bases between the germline ends. This chain's CDR3 is CSVRLTRTNYGYTF. The DNA of the CDR3 is TGCAGCGTTAGACTTACCAGGACAAACTATGGCTACACCTTC.

This clone was detected a few times. The gene calls are TRBV30 and TRBJ2-7, with TRBD2 matching 7 bases. The CDR3 consists of 14 residues. Germline values: CDR1 GTSNPN, CDR2 SVGIG (reference sequence). V lost 3 bases, J lost 6 bases, and 11 bases stayed unmatched. The CDR3 loop reads CAWSSGAFISEQYF. The CDR3 DNA reads TGTGCCTGGAGCAGCGGGGCGTTCATCTCCGAGCAGTACTTC.

The chain links TRBV28 to TRBJ1-5; a possible D gene is TRBD1 (6 bases). V gave up 6 bases and J gave up 4 bases, with 7 bases separating them. In germline, CDR1 is MDHEN, CDR2 SYDVKM. CDR3 length: 12 amino acids. In nucleotides, the CDR3 is TGTGCCAGCAGGGGGGCTAATCAGCCCCAGCATTTT. As protein: CASRGANQPQHF.

The chain employs TRBV11-2 and TRBJ1-2; D is possibly TRBD1 (5 bases). Germline CDR1 SGHAT, CDR2 FQNNGV. The germline V and J ends were trimmed by 6 bases and 4 bases, with 12 bases remaining between them. The CDR3 has 13 amino acids. DNA of the CDR3: TGTGCCAGCAGTCCCCGACAGATCTATGGCTACACCTTC. This codes for CASSPRQIYGYTF.

The gene calls are TRBV2 and TRBJ2-7, with D possibly TRBD2 on 5 matching bases. V dropped 3 bases and J dropped 4 bases, with 13 bases sitting between them. The CDR3 sequence is 14 residues long. CDR1 and CDR2 (germline): SNHLY, FYNNEI. The CDR3 loop is CASSEPGLNYEQYV. Written as DNA, the CDR3 is TGTGCCAGCAGTGAGCCCGGACTGAATTACGAGCAGTACGTC.

This chain uses TRBV13 with TRBJ2-7; 7 bases are shared with TRBD2. The germline CDR1 and CDR2 sequences are PRHDT and FYEKMQ (reference sequence). This CDR3 is built from 15 residues. V was pared by 4 bases and J by 2 bases, with 8 bases of the junction left unmatched. The CDR3 loop reads CASSSRGEGTYEQYF. The DNA of the CDR3 is TGTGCCAGCAGCTCCCGAGGGGAGGGTACCTACGAGCAGTACTTC.

This sequence joins TRBV18 and TRBJ1-2; 8 positions agree with TRBD1. V dropped 3 bases and J dropped 2; count of bases not matched to a gene: 11. This CDR3 has 17 residues. CDR1 is KGHSH, CDR2 LQKENI, per germline. CDR3 nucleotide sequence: TGTGCCAGCTCACCCTCTCCAGACAGGGGATTAAACTATGGCTACACCTTC. Protein sequence: CASSPSPDRGLNYGYTF.

V usage is TRBV6-6 and J usage is TRBJ1-2; 9 bases match TRBD1. CDR1 is MNHNY, CDR2 SVGAGI, per germline (reference sequence). The CDR3 runs to 13 residues. V was pared by 7 bases and J by 7 bases, with 7 bases of the junction left unmatched. CDR3 region: CASTVQGARGYTF. Written as DNA, the CDR3 is TGTGCCAGCACTGTACAGGGGGCCCGTGGCTACACCTTC.

The chain joins TRBV7-8 to TRBJ1-1; 9 bases align to TRBD1. The CDR3 runs 16 residues. Looked up from germline, CDR1 is SGHVS and CDR2 is FQNEAQ. The junction had 3 bases not matched to a gene; V was cut back by 0 bases and J by 1 base. CDR3 sequence (DNA): TGTGCCAGCAGCTTAGCAACGGGACAGGGGAACACTGAAGCTTTCTTT. Its translation: CASSLATGQGNTEAFF.

The V and J genes are TRBV7-3 and TRBJ1-1, with 11 bases identical to TRBD1. CDR3 length: 16 residues. The germline V gene encodes CDR1 SGHTA and CDR2 FQGTGA. V shed 5 bases and J 5 bases; nucleotides not matched to a gene: 10. The CDR3 DNA reads as TGTGCCAGCAGCAGAATTGGACAGGGGGCGCGAACTGAAGCTTTCTTT. Translated: CASSRIGQGARTEAFF.

The chain combines TRBV7-3 with TRBJ2-1, with TRBD2 as a possible D gene (5 bases). The CDR3 consists of 15 residues. Germline loops: CDR1 SGHTA, CDR2 FQGTGA. Trimming took off 7 bases at V and 5 bases at J, with 18 bases between the two ends. In DNA form, the CDR3 reads TGTGCCAGCACCAAGGGAACTAGTCGCAACAATGAGCAGTTCTTC. Translated, it gives CASTKGTSRNNEQFF.

This clone was found once. The identical CDR3 is also encoded by other nucleotide sequences in the sample. The chain recombines TRBV5-1 with TRBJ1-2, with TRBD1 matching over 8 bases. The CDR3 has 14 residues. CDR1 SGHRS and CDR2 YFSETQ come from the germline V gene. The trim removed 4 bases at V and 5 bases at J, leaving 7 bases unmatched. CDR3: CASSPGQGGYGYTF. The CDR3 nucleotides are TGCGCCAGCAGCCCCGGACAGGGAGGATATGGCTACACCTTC.

Regarding this clone: An end of the junction does not agree with germline; a read error may underlie this. The chain uses TRBV5-1 and TRBJ1-3; weak D call: TRBD1 (6 bases). CDR3 length: 17 amino acids. Looked up from germline, CDR1 is SGHRS and CDR2 is YFSETQ. The CDR3, as DNA: TGCGCCAGCAGCATAACTCCACAGGGCGACTCTGGAAACGCCATATATTTT. Its protein product is CASSITPQGDSGNAIYF.

This clone has only a few counts. J is TRBJ2-7 and V is TRBV6-1; tentative D call: TRBD2 (5 bases). Germline V gives CDR1 MNHNS, CDR2 SASEGT. Trimming took off 4 bases at V and 0 bases at J, with 7 bases between the two ends. The CDR3 consists of 13 residues. CDR3 amino acids: CASSAAGSYEQYV. Here the CDR3 DNA reads TGTGCCAGCAGTGCCGCGGGCTCCTACGAGCAGTACGTC.

This chain joins TRBV7-2 and TRBJ1-2; 10 bases align to TRBD1. CDR3 size: 15 residues. The V gene's germline CDR1 is SGHTA and CDR2 FQGNSA. Trimming removed 4 bases from V and 4 bases from J; junction bases left unmatched: 6. The CDR3 sequence is CASSWDRGPGYGYTF. The CDR3 DNA reads TGTGCCAGCAGCTGGGACAGGGGCCCTGGCTATGGCTACACCTTC.

V and J are TRBV11-2 and TRBJ1-4, with D hard to call. CDR1 and CDR2 (germline): SGHAT, FQNNGV. V gave up 3 bases and J gave up 0 bases, with 8 bases separating them. This CDR3 is built from 15 residues. The CDR3 here is CASSFSPTTNEKLFF. The CDR3 coding sequence is TGTGCCAGCAGCTTCTCTCCTACAACTAATGAAAAACTGTTTTTT. Complete variable domain (other parts from reference TRBV11-2 and TRBJ1-4): EAGVAQSPRYKIIEKRQSVAFWCNPISGHATLYWYQQILGQGPKLLIQFQNNGVVDDSQLPKDRFSAERLKGVDSTLKIQPAKLEDSAVYLCASSFSPTTNEKLFFGSGTQLSVL.

This clone was counted a single time. CDR3 sequence: CASSQGRNTEAFF. Written as DNA, the CDR3 is TGTGCCAGCAGCCAGGGCCGGAACACTGAAGCTTTCTTT. The chain couples TRBV14 to TRBJ1-1; D gene unclear. Germline-derived CDR1 and CDR2 are SGHDN and FVKESK. The V gene lost 3 bases and the J gene lost 1 base, with 6 bases spanning the gap. The CDR3 covers 13 residues. The whole variable domain, filled in from reference TRBV14 and TRBJ1-1, reads EAGVTQFPSHSVIEKGQTVTLRCDPISGHDNLYWYRRVMGKEIKFLLHFVKESKQDESGMPNNRFLAERTGGTYSTLKVQPAELEDSGVYFCASSQGRNTEAFFGQGTRLTVV.

The chain joins TRBV4-2 to TRBJ1-2; D unclear. The V end was cut by 1 base, the J end by 8 bases, with 17 bases between. The CDR3 has 15 residues. The germline CDR1 and CDR2 sequences are LGHNA and YNFKEQ. The CDR3 is CASSQAPGRERGYTF. CDR3 sequence (DNA): TGTGCCAGCAGCCAAGCTCCCGGGAGGGAGAGGGGCTACACCTTC.

The chain uses TRBV7-2 and TRBJ2-1, with 7 bases identical to TRBD1. Germline CDR1 is SGHTA and CDR2 is FQGNSA. This CDR3 spans 16 amino acids. Germline trimming cut 1 base from V and 9 bases from J; bases unmatched to any gene: 12. CDR3: CASSLVGQVSYVEQFF. CDR3 in DNA: TGTGCCAGCAGCTTAGTAGGACAGGTGTCGTATGTTGAGCAGTTCTTC.

This sequence joins TRBV10-2 and TRBJ1-4; TRBD1 might be the D (6 bases). The CDR3 length is 17 residues. V dropped 2 bases and J dropped 5 bases, with 18 bases sitting between them. Germline CDR1 and CDR2: WSHSY and SAAADI. This CDR3 is CASSEIGAGERNEKLFF. The CDR3 DNA reads as TGCGCCAGCAGTGAGATAGGGGCAGGGGAGAGGAATGAAAAACTGTTTTTT.

The CDR3 DNA reads TGTGCCAGCAGCTTAGACAGCTATAGCAATCAGCCCCAGCATTTT. Amino acids: CASSLDSYSNQPQHF. This sequence joins TRBV7-6 and TRBJ1-5; D gene unclear. The germline V gene encodes CDR1 SGHVS and CDR2 FNYEAQ. CDR3 length equals 15 residues. The V gene lost 1 base and the J gene lost 0 bases, with 7 bases spanning the gap.

The chain has TRBV10-2 and TRBJ1-1; tentative D call: TRBD1 (6 bases). The germline V gene has CDR1 WSHSY and CDR2 SAAADI. This CDR3 has 15 residues. Deletions cut 3 bases from V and 2 bases from J, with 13 bases between. The CDR3 sequence is CASSDRTDLNTEAFF. CDR3 nucleotide sequence: TGCGCCAGCAGTGACCGGACAGATTTAAACACTGAAGCTTTCTTT.

The J gene is TRBJ2-5, the V gene TRBV9; 11 positions match TRBD1. Gene TRBJ2-7 matches the end of the DNA better, so the J call may be wrong. The CDR3 has 18 residues. Germline V gives CDR1 SGDLS, CDR2 YYNGEE. In nucleotides, the CDR3 is TGTGCCAGCAGCCTAACGCAAATTCCGGGACAGGGGGGCTACGAGCAGTACTTC. This sequence encodes CASSLTQIPGQGGYEQYF.

V and J are TRBV5-6 and TRBJ1-6; possibly TRBD1 for D (5 bases). CDR3 length: 15 residues. Germline values: CDR1 SGHDT, CDR2 YYEEEE. The V end lost 1 base, the J end lost 10 bases, and 15 bases lay between the germline ends. CDR3 sequence: CASSLRPGQYSPLHF. The CDR3 nucleotides are TGTGCCAGCAGCTTGAGGCCAGGGCAGTACTCACCCCTCCACTTT.

The chain uses TRBV11-2 and TRBJ1-3, with 8 positions matching TRBD1. Germline CDR1 reads SGHAT; CDR2 reads FQNNGV. This CDR3 has 16 residues. V lost 4 bases and J lost 4; bases outside the gene matches: 9. CDR3 bases: TGTGCCAGCAGCTCAGGACAGGGAGGAACAGGAAACACCATATATTTT. As protein: CASSSGQGGTGNTIYF.

Here the CDR3 reads CASSGDSFTYNEQFF. CDR3 nucleotide sequence: TGCGCCAGCAGCGGTGACAGTTTCACCTACAATGAGCAGTTCTTC. The chain carries TRBV5-1 and TRBJ2-1; the D gene is possibly TRBD1 (5 bases). The CDR3 totals 15 residues. V shed 4 bases and J shed 2 bases, with 13 bases lying between them. In germline, CDR1 is SGHRS, CDR2 YFSETQ.

This sequence joins TRBV19 and TRBJ2-7, with a weak D call TRBD1 (6 bases). Trimming took 8 bases from V and 2 from J, leaving 19 bases between them. CDR3 length: 15 amino acids. The germline CDR1 and CDR2 sequences are LNHDA and SQIVND (reference sequence). For the CDR3, the DNA is TGTGCCAGTCGCCCGACCGGAGAGGGGGCCTACGAGCAGTACTTC. Its translation: CASRPTGEGAYEQYF.